This T cell receptor beta chain was found in a study of cytomegalovirus exposure and HLA in healthy donors. Findings and caveats of the study: Rates of TCR association differed by HLA locus in a later analysis, with DRB1 highest and HLA-C lowest. Clonal expansion was found to be greater in HLA-associated TCR beta chains than in equally common others in a later analysis. For most subjects, TCR beta sequences were reported to predict HLA-A and HLA-B alleles with accuracy. Cytomegalovirus-associated TCR beta chains were listed, numbering some 180.

The CDR3 is 14 residues long. Germline V gene sequence: CDR1 SEHNR, CDR2 FQNEAQ (reference sequence). V shed 2 bases and J shed 2 bases, with 8 bases lying between them. This clone has only a few counts. Its specificity is not known. The PCR employed 60 Vbeta primers together with 13 Jbeta primers. Clones were sequenced by immunoSEQ multiplex PCR, and TCRdb holds only the in-frame ones, with some missing. The data contain roughly 100,000 clones, around 75% of them singletons. The source material was PBMCs. This sequence joins TRBV7-9 and TRBJ2-3, with TRBD2 as a possible D gene (5 bases). This receptor was taken from a man aged 40-55 years in good health and CMV-seronegative. The CDR3 loop is CASSLSLATDTQYF. The CDR3 DNA sequence: TGTGCCAGCAGCTTAAGTCTAGCCACAGATACGCAGTATTTT.